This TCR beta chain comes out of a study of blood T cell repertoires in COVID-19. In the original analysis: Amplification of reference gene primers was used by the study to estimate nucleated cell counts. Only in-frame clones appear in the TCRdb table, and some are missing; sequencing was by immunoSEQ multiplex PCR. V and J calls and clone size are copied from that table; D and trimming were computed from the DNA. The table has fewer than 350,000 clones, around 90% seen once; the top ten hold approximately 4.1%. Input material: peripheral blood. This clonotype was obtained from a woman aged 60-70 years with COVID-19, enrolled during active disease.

The CDR3 DNA sequence: TGTGCCAGCAGCTTAAGGCCTGGCGGGGGAAGGTACAATGAGCAGTTCTTC. Amino acid sequence: CASSLRPGGGRYNEQFF. The rearrangement links TRBV7-8 to TRBJ2-1; 7 bases are shared with TRBD2. The V gene end was trimmed by 2 bases and the J gene end by 4 bases; junction bases not matched to a gene: 11. The V gene's germline CDR1 is SGHVS and CDR2 FQNEAQ. This CDR3 is 17 amino acids long.